This T cell receptor beta chain came from a study of CD8 T cells in ankylosing spondylitis. TCRdb reanalysed the 5' RACE reads using MiXCR and keeps one entry per CDR3 protein. The table has around 330,000 distinct CDR3 sequences, 11% seen once. This clonotype was detected many times. Sequenced material: blood, either unsorted or a sorted T cell fraction (not recorded which). This TCR was sampled from a female donor with ankylosing spondylitis or in good health (not recorded which).

In DNA form, the CDR3 reads TGTGCCACCAGCAGAGATAATCGTGGGCTGAACGAAGCTTTCTTT. Residues: CATSRDNRGLNEAFF. The chain employs TRBV15 and TRBJ1-1; no reliable D call. The CDR3 covers 15 residues. In germline, CDR1 is LNHNV, CDR2 YYDKDF (reference sequence). With 0 bases removed from V and 8 bases from J, the gap between germline ends came to 16 bases. The variable domain in full, completed from reference TRBV15 and TRBJ1-1, reads DAMVIQNPRYQVTQFGKPVTLSCSQTLNHNVMYWYQQKSSQAPKLLFHYYDKDFNNEADTPDNFQSRRPNTSFCFLDIRSPGLGDTAMYLCATSRDNRGLNEAFFGQGTRLTVV.